In its sample, the clone carrying this TCR beta chain ranks as medium-sized. The sample's time point: sample taken at primary tumor resection. Whole RNA was taken from tumor, nontumor lung or frozen PBMC; it was then sequenced unsorted. There were 65 or so donors, all of them untreated patients with early-stage non-small cell lung cancer. Unique molecular identifiers tagged every individual TCR cDNA molecule. Via MiXCR, TCRdb re-called the 5' RACE reads, giving one row per CDR3 protein. Of about 15,000 distinct CDR3 sequences listed, 7.5% to 8.5% were seen once; the top ten hold about 33%. The sample comes from a study of spatial heterogeneity in lung cancer. The germline V gene has CDR1 MGHRA and CDR2 YSYEKL. There are 15 residues in the CDR3. V lost 0 bases, J lost 0 bases, and 6 bases lay in between.

The clonotype originates from a female donor with early-stage non-small cell lung cancer. Material: PBMCs, obtained at surgery. The J gene is TRBJ1-5, the V gene TRBV4-1; D uncertain. The CDR3 bases are TGCGCCAGCAGCCAAGAGGGTCATAGCAATCAGCCCCAGCATTTT. Its translation: CASSQEGHSNQPQHF.